The sequence of this T cell receptor (beta chain) was determined in a study of shared clonotypes between healthy human individuals (dated by TCRdb to 2019 to 2021). Regarding the complete study: The cohort comprised a couple of women and a few men aged 18 to 49 years. Per donor, leukapheresis produced somewhere between about 0.8 and 9 billion PBMCs. Libraries were prepared and TCR repertoires were sequenced by different laboratories using diverse techniques, in order to increase sequencing depth and limit assay-specific biases. For each donor, CD4 naive and CD4 memory were each run on three plates, CD8 naive on two plates, and CD8 memory on one plate. To estimate repertoire size and how much clonotype sharing occurs between individuals, the study deeply sequenced the blood TCR repertoires of about 5 healthy adults.

About this clone: Its specific antigen is unknown. No quality values exist for individual bases; no much larger clone is one base distant.

The donors were healthy, HIV-negative adults with no recently reported acute infections or vaccinations. All donors were Caucasian adults living in Nashville, Tennessee, USA. CD4+ T cells were enriched by magnetic negative selection; naive cells were then positively selected on CD45RA, and the negative fraction formed the memory subset. Blood was obtained by leukapheresis, after which PBMCs were separated by Ficoll-Histopaque density gradient centrifugation and cryopreserved in liquid nitrogen vapor phase. Analytical flow cytometry was used to check the purity and quantity of each magnetically sorted T cell population. From each sorted fraction, genomic DNA was isolated and quantified by UV absorbance on a Nanodrop 2000c. General findings and caveats noted by the study authors: Sharing across a few donors was observed for about 5% of naive CD4, less than 4% of naive CD8, around 2.5% of memory CD4, and 0.4% of memory CD8 clonotypes. Estimated clonotype richness was generally larger for naive than for memory subsets. The genetic and exposure-history diversity represented was limited by the small number of donors. Compared with non-shared clonotypes, clonotypes shared by all four sorted-subset donors had higher generation probabilities. Even with the large sequencing depth, rarefaction of the sorted-subset datasets indicated that sequencing was incomplete. Only blood was sampled, and tissue TCR repertoires likely differ from those in blood. Based on pairwise subsampling, the degree of clonotype sharing among donors was expected to be affected by sequencing depth.

Using the deep immunoSEQ assay, multiplex PCR amplified TCR CDR3 regions from genomic DNA. Extracted genomic DNA from each cell subset was spread evenly across all wells of several immunoSEQ 96-well plates, with each plate serving as a replicate. For sorted subsets, approximately 190 ng of genomic DNA, equivalent to 25,000 to 35,000 T cell genomes, went into each replicate PCR. The purified libraries were quantified using a Qubit 3.0 fluorometer, sized with a Bioanalyzer 2100, and then quantified again using the KAPA Library Quantification kit. Each immunoSEQ 96-well plate was sequenced on its own single-read 150-cycle Illumina NextSeq 550 flow cell. Processing in the source paper ran as follows. The immunoSEQ output contained only junctional sequences without quality scores, so filtering could not match that applied to full-length reads. To assign V/J genes and CDR3, sequences were annotated using PyIR, a Python wrapper for IgBLAST v1.9, with IMGT germline references. Reads were removed for weak V/J assignments (E-value above 1e-6), missing CDR3, stop codons, out-of-frame junctions, or ambiguous translated residues. A V3J clonotype was defined by an identical inferred V gene, J gene, and CDR3 amino acid sequence. Percentage overlap between repertoires was calculated by dividing the number of shared unique clonotypes by the size of the smaller repertoire. Three approaches were used to assess repertoire richness: RTK rarefaction, the Chao1 estimator, and Recon v2.1 estimates of unobserved clonotypes. Generation probabilities for all TCRbeta clonotypes obtained by the gDNA method from a handful of donors were computed using OLGA. TCRdb carries this immuneACCESS record with in-frame sequences only. Its versions omit some clonotypes, under half of them owing to an unresolved V gene in the studies checked, with the rest unexplained. Clonal size and the V and J genes are those of that table, whereas D and trimming came from the DNA. Counted in this sample were some 1 million clones; more than 60% of them appeared once. Roughly 1.5% of the sample is taken by the ten largest.

From a lookup of the germline V gene (reference sequence), CDR1 and CDR2 are SEHNR and FQNEAQ. The CDR3, cysteine through phenylalanine, is 14 amino acids long. Just CDR3 DNA is preserved here, 42 bases in frame from base 1. The junction shows trimming of 1 base on V and 7 bases on J, and the gene matches do not reach 6 bases of it. Sequencing was performed on memory CD4+ T cells sorted from blood. Per the publication, the cell subset or site label means: CD45RA-negative fraction. The TCR originated in a man younger than 35 in good health. This sequence uses TRBV7-9 and TRBJ1-2; TRBD1 aligns with 7 central bases. At the DNA level, the sequence is TGTGCCAGCAGCTTAGGGGAGGGGGCTGGTGGCTACACCTTC. The resulting protein is CASSLGEGAGGYTF. Full variable domain (CDR3 extended with the reference TRBV7-9 and TRBJ1-2 proteins): DTGVSQNPRHKITKRGQNVTFRCDPISEHNRLYWYRQTLGQGPEFLTYFQNEAQLEKSRLLSDRFSAERPKGSFSTLEIQRTEQGDSAMYLCASSLGEGAGGYTFGSGTRLTVV.